The 8 T cell receptor beta chains reported below all come from one sample, sequenced in a study of CD8 T cells in Susac syndrome. When the RNA was reverse transcribed, random hexamers were used with an input of roughly 0.45 to 1 ug. TCRdb fed the immunoSEQ multiplex PCR reads into MiXCR, producing one record per CDR3 protein. Of under 200,000 distinct CDR3 sequences listed, roughly 90% are singletons. Sequenced: CD4+ T cells from PBMCs. The origin of the receptors is a human donor with Susac syndrome.

The rearrangement uses TRBV6-1 and TRBJ1-1; TRBD1 aligns across 7 bases. Germline V gives CDR1 MNHNS, CDR2 SASEGT. This CDR3 spans 15 amino acids. Losses at the gene ends were 4 bases for V and 0 bases for J; bases not matched to a gene: 5. CDR3 in DNA: TGTGCCAGCAGTGCGACAGGGTATTTGAACACTGAAGCTTTCTTT. Residues: CASSATGYLNTEAFF.

This clonotype has just one count. The chain employs TRBV7-2 and TRBJ2-7; 7 positions match TRBD2. The germline CDR1 and CDR2 sequences are SGHTA and FQGNSA. This CDR3 region has 17 residues. Unmatched junction bases numbered 9, after V lost 1 base and J lost 0 bases. CDR3 protein: CASSLVEWLADSYEQYF. The DNA for the CDR3 is TGTGCCAGCAGCTTAGTGGAATGGCTAGCGGACTCCTACGAGCAGTACTTC.

The CDR3 DNA reads TGTGCCAGCGCTCAGGGTGTGTGGGACACTGAAGCTTTCTTT. Protein: CASAQGVWDTEAFF. The chain is built from TRBV3-1 and TRBJ1-1, with a tentative D call TRBD1 (5 bases). The CDR3 spans 14 residues. V lost 8 bases, J lost 3 bases, and 16 bases lay in between. The germline gives CDR1 LGHDT, CDR2 YNNKEL (reference sequence).

In DNA, the CDR3 is TGTGCCACCTACCAGGGGGCCTTTCAGCCCCAGCATTTT. Translation: CATYQGAFQPQHF. The chain couples TRBV28 to TRBJ1-5; 8 bases are a match to TRBD1. This CDR3 has 13 amino acids. Trimming at V came to 10 bases and at J to 6 bases, leaving 8 bases not matched to a gene. CDR1 and CDR2 from the germline V gene are MDHEN and SYDVKM.

The chain couples TRBV19 to TRBJ2-1, with D uncertain. V was pared by 1 base and J by 3 bases, with 10 bases between. Germline values: CDR1 LNHDA, CDR2 SQIVND (reference sequence). The CDR3 is 15 residues long. The DNA for the CDR3 is TGTGCCAGTAGTATAGGAGAAGCTCTCTACAATGAGCAGTTCTTC. Its protein product is CASSIGEALYNEQFF.

The rearrangement links TRBV3-1 to TRBJ1-2, with unresolved D. Trimming took off 4 bases at V and 5 bases at J, with 8 bases between the two ends. This CDR3 region has 12 residues. Germline values: CDR1 LGHDT, CDR2 YNNKEL (reference sequence). The CDR3 region is CASSPGFYGYTF. CDR3 DNA: TGTGCCAGCAGCCCCGGATTTTATGGCTACACCTTC.

The V and J genes are TRBV20-1 and TRBJ2-1, with D possibly matching TRBD2 (6 bases). Per the germline V gene, CDR1 is DFQATT and CDR2 is SNEGSKA (reference sequence). This CDR3 has 14 amino acids. Trimming shortened V by 3 bases and J by 4 bases, and 13 bases separated the two germline ends. For the CDR3, the DNA is TGCAGTGCTAGTCTCGCGGGGTTTTACAATGAGCAGTTCTTC. As protein: CSASLAGFYNEQFF.

The rearrangement links TRBV5-8 to TRBJ2-3, with D perhaps assigned TRBD1 or TRBD2 (5 bases each). V shed 2 bases and J shed 5 bases, with 15 bases lying between them. The CDR3 extends over 15 amino acids. Germline V lookup: CDR1 SGHTS, CDR2 YDEGEE. CDR3 in DNA: TGTGCCAGCAGCTTAAGCTGGGGGAAGGGAGATACGCAGTATTTT. This gives the protein CASSLSWGKGDTQYF.